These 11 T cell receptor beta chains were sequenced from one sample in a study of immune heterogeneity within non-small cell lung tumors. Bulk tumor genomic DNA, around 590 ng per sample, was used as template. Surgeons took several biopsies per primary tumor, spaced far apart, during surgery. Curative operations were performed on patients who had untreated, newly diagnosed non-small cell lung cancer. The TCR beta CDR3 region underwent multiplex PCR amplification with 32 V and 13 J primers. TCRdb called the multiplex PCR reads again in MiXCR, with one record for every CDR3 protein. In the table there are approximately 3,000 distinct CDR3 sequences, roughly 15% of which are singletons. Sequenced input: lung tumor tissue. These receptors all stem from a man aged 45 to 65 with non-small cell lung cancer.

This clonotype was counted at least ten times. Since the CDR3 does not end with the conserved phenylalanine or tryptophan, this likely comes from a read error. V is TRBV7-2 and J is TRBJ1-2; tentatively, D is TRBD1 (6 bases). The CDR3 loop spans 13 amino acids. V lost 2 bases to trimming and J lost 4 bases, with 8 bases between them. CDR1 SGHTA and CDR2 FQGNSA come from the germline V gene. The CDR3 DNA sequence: TGTGCCAGCAGCTTAATACAGGGCTATGGCTACACCTCC. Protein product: CASSLIQGYGYTS.

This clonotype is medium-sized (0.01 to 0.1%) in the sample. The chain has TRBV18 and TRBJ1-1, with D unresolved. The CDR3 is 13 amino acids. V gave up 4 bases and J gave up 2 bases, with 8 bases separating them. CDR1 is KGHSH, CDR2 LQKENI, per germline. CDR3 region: CASSLIDNTEAFF. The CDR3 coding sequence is TGTGCCAGCTCACTAATAGACAACACTGAAGCTTTCTTT.

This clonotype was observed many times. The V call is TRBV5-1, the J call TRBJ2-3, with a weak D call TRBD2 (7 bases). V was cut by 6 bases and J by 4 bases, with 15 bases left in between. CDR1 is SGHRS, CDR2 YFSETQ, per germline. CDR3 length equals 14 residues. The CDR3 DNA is TGCGCCAGCAATGGGGGCGGGAGATCAGATACGCAGTATTTT. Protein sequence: CASNGGGRSDTQYF.

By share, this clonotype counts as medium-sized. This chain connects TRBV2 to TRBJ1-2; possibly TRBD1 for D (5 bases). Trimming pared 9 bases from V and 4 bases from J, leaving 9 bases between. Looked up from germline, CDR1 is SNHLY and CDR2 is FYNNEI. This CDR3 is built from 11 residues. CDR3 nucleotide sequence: TGTGCCAGACAGGCGTCCTATGGCTACACCTTC. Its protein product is CARQASYGYTF. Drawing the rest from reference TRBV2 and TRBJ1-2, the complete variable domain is EPEVTQTPSHQVTQMGQEVILRCVPISNHLYFYWYRQILGQKVEFLVSFYNNEISEKSEIFDDQFSVERPDGSNFTLKIRSTKLEDSAMYFCARQASYGYTFGSGTRLTVV.

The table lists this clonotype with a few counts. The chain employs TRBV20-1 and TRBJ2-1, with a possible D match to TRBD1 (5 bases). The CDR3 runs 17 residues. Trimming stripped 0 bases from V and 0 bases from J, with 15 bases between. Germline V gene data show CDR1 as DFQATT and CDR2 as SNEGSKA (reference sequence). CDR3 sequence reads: CSARDLAGHSSYNEQFF. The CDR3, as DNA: TGCAGTGCTAGAGATCTGGCAGGGCACAGCTCCTACAATGAGCAGTTCTTC.

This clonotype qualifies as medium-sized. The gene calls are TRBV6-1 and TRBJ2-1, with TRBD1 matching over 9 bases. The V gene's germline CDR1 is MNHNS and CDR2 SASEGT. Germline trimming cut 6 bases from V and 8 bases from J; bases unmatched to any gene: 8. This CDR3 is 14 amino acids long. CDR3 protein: CASSRGQGNHEQFF. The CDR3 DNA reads TGTGCCAGCAGCCGTGGACAGGGGAATCATGAGCAGTTCTTC.

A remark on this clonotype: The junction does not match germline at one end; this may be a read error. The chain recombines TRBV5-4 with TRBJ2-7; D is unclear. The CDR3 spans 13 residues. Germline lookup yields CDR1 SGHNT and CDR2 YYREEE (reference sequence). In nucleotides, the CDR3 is TGTGCCAGGAGCTTGCCCAGTTCCTACGAGCAGTACTTC. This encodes CARSLPSSYEQYF.

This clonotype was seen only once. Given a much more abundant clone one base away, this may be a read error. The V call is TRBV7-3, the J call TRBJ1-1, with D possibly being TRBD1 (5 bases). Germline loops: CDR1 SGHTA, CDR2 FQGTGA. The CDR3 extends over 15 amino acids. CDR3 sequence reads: CASNLTGTMNTEAFF. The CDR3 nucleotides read TGTGCCAGCAACTTAACAGGAACCATGAACACTGAAGCTTTCTTT.

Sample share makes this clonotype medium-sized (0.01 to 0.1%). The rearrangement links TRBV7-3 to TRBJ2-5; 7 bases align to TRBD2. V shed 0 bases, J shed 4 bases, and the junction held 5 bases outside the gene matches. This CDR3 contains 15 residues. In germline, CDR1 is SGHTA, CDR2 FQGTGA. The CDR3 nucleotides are TGTGCCAGCAGCTTAACTGGCGGGAGTGGAGAGACCCAGTACTTC. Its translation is CASSLTGGSGETQYF.

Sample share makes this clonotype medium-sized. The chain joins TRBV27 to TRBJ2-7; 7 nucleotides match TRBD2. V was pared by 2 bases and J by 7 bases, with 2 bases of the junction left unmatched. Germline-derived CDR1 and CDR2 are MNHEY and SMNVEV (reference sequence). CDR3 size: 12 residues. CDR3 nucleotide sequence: TGTGCCAGCAGTTTAGGGGGAGGGGAGCAGTACTTC. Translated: CASSLGGGEQYF.

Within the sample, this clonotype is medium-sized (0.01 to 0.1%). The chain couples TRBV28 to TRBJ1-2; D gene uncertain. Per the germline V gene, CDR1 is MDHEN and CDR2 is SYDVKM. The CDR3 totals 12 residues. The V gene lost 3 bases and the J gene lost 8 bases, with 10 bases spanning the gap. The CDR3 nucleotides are TGTGCCAGCAGTTTGAGGTTATCGGGCTACACCTTC. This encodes CASSLRLSGYTF.